The rows below give T cell receptor beta chains drawn from one sample of a study of beta chain features in type 1 diabetes. Assay used: immunoSEQ multiplex PCR; TCRdb lists only in-frame clones, some missing. Of around 150,000 clones listed, roughly 9% are singletons. The sequenced material came from central memory CD4+ T cells from blood. These receptors originate from a woman younger than 45 with type 1 diabetes. Each CDR3 is given with its conserved first and last residue. The D gene is left open where the match is weak. The size field is filled for only some rows; it gives once, few, many or a size class.

v_call	d_call	clone_size	j_call	cdr3_aa	cdr3_nt
TRBV11-3	NA	few	TRBJ2-1	CASSLELRAGDTEQFF	TGTGCCAGCAGCTTAGAGCTCCGGGCAGGGGATACTGAGCAGTTCTTC
TRBV28	NA	NA	TRBJ2-2	CASSLTATGELFF	TGTGCCAGCAGTTTGACAGCGACCGGGGAGCTGTTTTTT
TRBV9	NA	many	TRBJ2-1	CASSVDGRGSEQFF	TGTGCCAGCAGCGTAGATGGTAGGGGAAGTGAGCAGTTCTTC
TRBV6-6	NA	few	TRBJ1-1	CASSFLGLTEAFF	TGTGCCAGCAGTTTCCTGGGACTTACTGAAGCTTTCTTT
TRBV7-9	TRBD1	few	TRBJ1-2	CASSLAGQGISGYTF	TGTGCCAGCAGCTTAGCCGGACAGGGGATTTCTGGCTACACCTTC
TRBV28	NA	few	TRBJ1-5	CASSIPVSRGPQHF	TGTGCCAGCAGTATCCCGGTAAGTCGGGGACCCCAGCATTTT
TRBV5-1	TRBD1	few	TRBJ2-5	CASSLTGEETQYF	TGCGCCAGCAGCTTAACAGGGGAAGAGACCCAGTACTTC
TRBV30	TRBD2	few	TRBJ2-7	CAWSIAGDAEEQYF	TGTGCCTGGAGTATAGCGGGCGATGCCGAGGAGCAGTACTTC
TRBV5-1	TRBD1	few	TRBJ2-7	CASSQGQGVYEQYF	TGCGCCAGCAGCCAGGGACAGGGGGTATACGAGCAGTACTTC
TRBV4-1	NA	NA	TRBJ2-1	CASSQEPRYEQFF	TGCGCCAGCAGCCAAGAGCCTAGATATGAGCAGTTCTTC
TRBV29-1	TRBD2	few	TRBJ2-1	CSVVALREVSYNEQFF	TGCAGCGTTGTGGCTCTCCGGGAGGTTTCATACAATGAGCAGTTCTTC
TRBV7-3	NA	NA	TRBJ2-5	CASSPGRRGQETQYF	TGTGCCAGCAGCCCGGGTAGAAGGGGCCAAGAGACCCAGTACTTC
TRBV2	NA	few	TRBJ2-1	CASSEGRGDEQFF	TGTGCCAGCAGTGAGGGCAGGGGTGATGAGCAGTTCTTC
TRBV5-1	NA	few	TRBJ2-5	CASSEQGSGQETQYF	TGCGCCAGCAGCGAACAGGGTAGTGGGCAAGAGACCCAGTACTTC
TRBV29-1	NA	few	TRBJ2-5	CSVAGGTGETQYF	TGCAGCGTTGCAGGCGGCACAGGGGAGACCCAGTACTTC
TRBV7-9	NA	few	TRBJ1-2	CASSSIQDRLYGYTF	TGTGCCAGCAGCTCTATCCAAGACAGGCTCTATGGCTACACCTTC
TRBV28	TRBD1	few	TRBJ1-5	CASSSQLQGVRQPQHF	TGTGCCAGCAGCTCACAATTACAGGGGGTTCGTCAGCCCCAGCATTTT
TRBV15	NA	few	TRBJ2-3	CATSIRQADTQYF	TGTGCCACCAGCATTAGACAGGCAGATACGCAGTATTTT
TRBV28	NA	NA	TRBJ1-2	CASSSLRGYTF	TGTGCCAGCAGTTCCTTGAGGGGCTACACCTTC
TRBV6-5	NA	NA	TRBJ2-1	CASSLESEQFF	TGTGCCAGCAGCTTAGAGTCTGAGCAGTTCTTC
TRBV19	NA	few	TRBJ2-1	CASSTLPGSPEQFF	TGTGCCAGTAGTACTTTACCAGGGTCCCCTGAGCAGTTCTTC
TRBV2	NA	few	TRBJ2-1	CASIRGAQGRDEQFF	TGTGCCAGCATTCGGGGTGCCCAGGGGCGGGATGAGCAGTTCTTC
TRBV7-8	NA	NA	TRBJ2-1	CASSLGWRYNEQFF	TGTGCCAGCAGCTTAGGATGGCGGTACAATGAGCAGTTCTTC
TRBV5-4	NA	few	TRBJ1-1	CASSLPRETEAFF	TGTGCCAGCAGCCTTCCCCGGGAGACTGAAGCTTTCTTT
TRBV6-6	NA	NA	TRBJ2-1	CASRGGAEQFF	TGTGCCAGCAGGGGGGGGGCCGAGCAGTTCTTC
TRBV5-1	TRBD1	NA	TRBJ2-5	CASSPRTGGAETQYF	TGCGCCAGCAGCCCGAGGACAGGGGGCGCCGAGACCCAGTACTTC
TRBV19	NA	NA	TRBJ1-1	CASTPDFENTEAFF	TGTGCCAGTACCCCGGACTTCGAGAACACTGAAGCTTTCTTT
TRBV6-5	NA	few	TRBJ1-1	CASSYSYGNTEAFF	TGTGCCAGCAGTTACTCGTACGGGAACACTGAAGCTTTCTTT
TRBV18	TRBD1	NA	TRBJ2-7	CASSPDATGTGSYEQYF	TGTGCCAGCTCACCAGACGCAACCGGGACAGGGTCGTACGAGCAGTACTTC
TRBV5-1	TRBD1	NA	TRBJ2-1	CASSPDRVSYNEQFF	TGCGCCAGCAGCCCAGACAGGGTTTCCTACAATGAGCAGTTCTTC
TRBV28	NA	NA	TRBJ1-5	CASSDSRVGYQPQHF	TGTGCCAGCAGTGATAGCCGGGTCGGATATCAGCCCCAGCATTTT
TRBV13	TRBD2	NA	TRBJ2-3	CASSPRLAGVGDTQYF	TGTGCCAGCAGCCCGAGACTAGCGGGAGTAGGAGATACGCAGTATTTT
TRBV10-3	TRBD2	NA	TRBJ2-3	CAIREGVIADTQYF	TGTGCCATCCGGGAGGGAGTGATCGCAGATACGCAGTATTTT
TRBV5-1	TRBD1	few	TRBJ1-1	CASSLTGVVTEAFF	TGCGCCAGCAGCTTGACAGGGGTGGTCACTGAAGCTTTCTTT
TRBV28	NA	NA	TRBJ1-1	CASSFSDTEAFF	TGTGCCAGCAGTTTCTCGGACACTGAAGCTTTCTTT
TRBV2	NA	NA	TRBJ1-1	CASRPRVSEAFF	TGTGCCAGCAGACCCAGGGTTTCTGAAGCTTTCTTT
TRBV5-1	NA	few	TRBJ2-1	CASRSSGGERNEQFF	TGCGCCAGCAGATCCTCTGGCGGGGAGAGGAATGAGCAGTTCTTC
TRBV30	TRBD1	NA	TRBJ2-7	CAGTGTVSYEQYF	TGTGCCGGAACCGGGACAGTATCCTACGAGCAGTACTTC
TRBV6-5	TRBD2	NA	TRBJ2-3	CASRGGVITDTQYF	TGTGCCTCCCGTGGGGGGGTAATCACAGATACGCAGTATTTT
TRBV10-1	TRBD2	NA	TRBJ2-7	CASSESTEAGVGQYF	TGCGCCAGCAGTGAGTCGACTGAAGCGGGAGTAGGGCAGTACTTC
TRBV30	TRBD1	NA	TRBJ2-5	CAWTTGGDETQYF	TGTGCCTGGACCACAGGGGGCGACGAGACCCAGTACTTC
TRBV19	NA	NA	TRBJ2-2	CASSPQVSGELFF	TGTGCCAGTAGTCCACAGGTTTCCGGGGAGCTGTTTTTT